Listed here are 10 T cell receptor beta chains from one sample, sequenced in a study of T-cell memory formation after mild COVID-19. A single record per CDR3 protein comes from TCRdb applying MiXCR to the 5' RACE reads. This sample has about 290,000 distinct CDR3 sequences, with more than 15% found just once. What was sequenced was PBMCs or a T cell subset sorted from them (not recorded which). These TCRs come from a man younger than 35 who had mild COVID-19 (a few samples of this study predate the infection). Cell type and time point are not known.

The table lists this clonotype with many counts. The chain recombines TRBV5-1 with TRBJ2-1; no firm D call. Germline V gene lookup returns CDR1 SGHRS and CDR2 YFSETQ. This CDR3 is 15 amino acids long. V was pared by 0 bases and J by 2 bases, with 9 bases between. The CDR3 DNA reads as TGCGCCAGCAGCTTGGCCATGGGGACCTACAATGAGCAGTTCTTC. This encodes CASSLAMGTYNEQFF. Supplemented by reference TRBV5-1 and TRBJ2-1, the full variable domain reads KAGVTQTPRYLIKTRGQQVTLSCSPISGHRSVSWYQQTPGQGLQFLFEYFSETQRNKGNFPGRFSGRQFSNSRSEMNVSTLELGDSALYLCASSLAMGTYNEQFFGPGTRLTVL.

This rearrangement joins TRBV7-2 to TRBJ1-5; D gene uncertain. The V end was cut by 1 base, the J end by 2 bases, with 9 bases between. The CDR3 runs 15 residues. Germline V gives CDR1 SGHTA, CDR2 FQGNSA. Written as DNA, the CDR3 is TGTGCCAGCAGCTTAGAATTCGGTGGCAATCAGCCCCAGCATTTT. Its translation is CASSLEFGGNQPQHF.

This clonotype was picked up a small number of times. V and J are TRBV12-3 or TRBV12-4 and TRBJ2-1, with 9 bases fitting TRBD1. CDR3 length: 15 amino acids. V lost 3 bases to trimming and J lost 5 bases; unmatched junction nucleotides: 5. CDR3 loop: CASSFPGTGNNEQFF. Here the CDR3 DNA reads TGTGCCAGCAGTTTCCCCGGGACAGGGAACAATGAGCAGTTCTTC.

The rearrangement links TRBV12-3 or TRBV12-4 to TRBJ2-2, with 8 positions matching TRBD1. This CDR3 is built from 15 residues. Trimming removed 3 bases from V and 2 bases from J; junction bases left unmatched: 2. This CDR3 reads CASSLDRANTGELFF. The CDR3, as DNA: TGTGCCAGCAGTTTGGACAGGGCAAACACCGGGGAGCTGTTTTTT.

V gene TRBV7-2 combines with J gene TRBJ2-5; 10 bases agree with TRBD2. With 5 bases clipped from V and 1 base from J, the junction kept 7 bases outside the gene matches. The CDR3 sequence is 16 residues long. Germline CDR1 and CDR2: SGHTA and FQGNSA. The CDR3 spells CASSGLSGGAQETQYF. CDR3 DNA sequence: TGTGCCAGCAGCGGTCTGAGCGGGGGGGCCCAAGAGACCCAGTACTTC.

This chain uses TRBV7-2 with TRBJ1-6; D not resolved. This CDR3 has 14 amino acids. Deletions cut 1 base from V and 10 bases from J, with 11 bases between. Germline V gene sequence: CDR1 SGHTA, CDR2 FQGNSA. The CDR3, as DNA: TGTGCCAGCAGCTTAGAAGGTCTAAGCTCACCCCTCCACTTT. It encodes CASSLEGLSSPLHF.

The chain recombines TRBV7-9 with TRBJ2-1; D is perhaps TRBD1 (6 bases). The CDR3 extends over 14 amino acids. CDR1 SEHNR and CDR2 FQNEAQ come from the germline V gene (reference sequence). The germline V and J ends were trimmed by 3 bases and 8 bases, with 14 bases remaining between them. The CDR3 nucleotides are TGTGCCAGCAGCTTGGGGCAGGGGAATGATGAGCAGTTCTTC. It specifies CASSLGQGNDEQFF.

This clonotype was counted only a few times. The genes are TRBV4-1 and TRBJ1-1; D not certain. The CDR3 is made up of 15 amino acids. Trimming removed 3 bases from V and 1 base from J, with 12 bases in between. Per the germline V gene, CDR1 is MGHRA and CDR2 is YSYEKL. CDR3 coding DNA: TGCGCCAGCAGCCAGTATAGCAAGGAGAACACTGAAGCTTTCTTT. It translates to CASSQYSKENTEAFF.

The chain employs TRBV4-3 and TRBJ2-3; TRBD2 agrees at 7 bases. Trimming took 8 bases from V and 8 from J; bases not matched to a gene: 10. This CDR3 has 13 amino acids. Germline values: CDR1 LGHNA, CDR2 YSLEER. The CDR3 nucleotides read TGCGCCAGCGGGGGGGACTCCTACGCTACGCAGTATTTT. Residues: CASGGDSYATQYF.

The chain joins TRBV6-2 or TRBV6-3 to TRBJ2-6; no clear D. This CDR3 is built from 15 residues. With 5 bases removed from V and 0 bases from J, the gap between germline ends came to 8 bases. The V gene's germline CDR1 is MNHEY and CDR2 SVGEGT. As DNA, the CDR3 is TGTGCCAGCAGTCTACACCACTCTGGGGCCAACGTCCTGACTTTC. Its translation: CASSLHHSGANVLTF.